This record concerns one T cell receptor beta chain sequence. What it binds is not known. This sample was included in a study of cytomegalovirus exposure and HLA in healthy donors. Study-level results: Follow-up analysis later connected one missense variant in DCLRE1C with trimming of TCR beta V- and J-genes. Clonal expansion, a later analysis showed, was greater in HLA-associated TCR beta chains than in equally common others. There were a few CMV-associated chains whose specificity for CMV antigens was confirmed in vitro. Some V segments (TRBV6-2 and TRBV6-3 among them) were excluded as indistinguishable.

The PCR ran on 60 Vbeta and 13 Jbeta primers. Sequencing was performed with immunoSEQ multiplex PCR; in TCRdb, only in-frame clones are kept and a portion is missing. The table has about 130,000 clones, less than 80% seen once. V gave up 0 bases and J gave up 10 bases; unmatched junction bases: 9. CDR1 and CDR2 (germline): MNHEY, SVGAGI. The CDR3 spans 16 residues. The sample consisted of PBMCs. The V call is TRBV6-5, the J call TRBJ2-1; the match to TRBD2 covers 10 bases. This TCR came from a man aged 35-49 years in good health and CMV-seropositive. CDR3 residues: CASSYSGPSGSKEQFF. CDR3 in DNA: TGTGCCAGCAGTTACTCTGGGCCTAGCGGGAGTAAAGAGCAGTTCTTC.